The rows below give T cell receptor beta chains drawn from one sample of a study of blood T cell repertoires in COVID-19. Profiling relied on immunoSEQ multiplex PCR, and the TCRdb table lists in-frame clones only, not all of them. The repertoire consists of around 50,000 clones, with roughly 90% occurring once and the leading ten covering over 2%. Material for sequencing was peripheral blood. These receptors were obtained from a human donor in a cohort sampled during active COVID-19. Both conserved end residues are trimmed from each CDR3. Fields, in order: V gene, J gene, CDR3 protein.

v_call: TRBV15
j_call: TRBJ2-7
cdr3_aa: ATSTRQGWDEQY

v_call: TRBV29-1
j_call: TRBJ1-1
cdr3_aa: SVVVSMNTEAF

v_call: TRBV6-5
j_call: TRBJ2-1
cdr3_aa: ASSQTSSHNNEQF

v_call: TRBV19
j_call: TRBJ2-7
cdr3_aa: ASSPLERMKGKQY

v_call: TRBV19
j_call: TRBJ2-7
cdr3_aa: ASSIMMNSPYEQY

v_call: TRBV6-1
j_call: TRBJ1-6
cdr3_aa: ASSEAEREAPLH

v_call: TRBV6-2/TRBV6-3
j_call: TRBJ2-1
cdr3_aa: ASSKDRGLYNEQF

v_call: TRBV4-3
j_call: TRBJ2-1
cdr3_aa: ASSHLLKGANNEQF

v_call: TRBV19
j_call: TRBJ2-7
cdr3_aa: ASSRTGFDEQY

v_call: TRBV7-2
j_call: TRBJ2-1
cdr3_aa: ASSLGSGGNNEQF

v_call: TRBV29-1
j_call: TRBJ1-2
cdr3_aa: SVEGPRGNYGYT

v_call: TRBV18
j_call: TRBJ1-2
cdr3_aa: ASSPQVQSYGYT

v_call: TRBV2
j_call: TRBJ2-7
cdr3_aa: ASSAGQLDSYEQY

v_call: TRBV7-3
j_call: TRBJ2-2
cdr3_aa: ASSRLAANTGELF

v_call: TRBV7-2
j_call: TRBJ2-7
cdr3_aa: ASSSRGSREQY

v_call: TRBV18
j_call: TRBJ1-4
cdr3_aa: ASSPAGGEKLF

v_call: TRBV20-1
j_call: TRBJ2-7
cdr3_aa: SASFLAGVGEQY

v_call: TRBV7-2
j_call: TRBJ2-7
cdr3_aa: ASSSQGFWQY

v_call: TRBV19
j_call: TRBJ2-7
cdr3_aa: ASSLGTSYEQY

v_call: TRBV10-3
j_call: TRBJ1-6
cdr3_aa: AISAYRPNSPLH

v_call: TRBV4-1
j_call: TRBJ2-1
cdr3_aa: ASSLRTSGSNNEQF

v_call: TRBV11-2
j_call: TRBJ2-5
cdr3_aa: ASSWGQGRQTQY

v_call: TRBV4-1
j_call: TRBJ2-7
cdr3_aa: ASSQNLGTGVYEQY

v_call: TRBV7-6
j_call: TRBJ2-2
cdr3_aa: ASSSVGGRVRTGELF

v_call: TRBV4-3
j_call: TRBJ2-1
cdr3_aa: ASSQEGGAGPPNEQF

v_call: TRBV12-3/TRBV12-4
j_call: TRBJ1-3
cdr3_aa: ASSPSGNTIY

v_call: TRBV6-5
j_call: TRBJ2-1
cdr3_aa: ASSYTSAGGTYEQF

v_call: TRBV6-5
j_call: TRBJ1-1
cdr3_aa: ASRKGLNTEAF

v_call: TRBV3-1/TRBV3-2
j_call: TRBJ1-2
cdr3_aa: ASSQEDRGHQYGYT

v_call: TRBV7-8
j_call: TRBJ1-1
cdr3_aa: ASSLGRVGMNTEAF

v_call: TRBV30
j_call: TRBJ2-7
cdr3_aa: AWNRGINEQY